The T cell receptor (beta chain) under discussion was sequenced for a study of blood T cell repertoires in COVID-19. Overall study context: The samples span acute and convalescent COVID-19 from the United States, Italy and Spain. PBMCs, B-cell-depleted T cells, or T cells were the source of the cDNA or gDNA that made up the material.

Germline CDR1 reads MGHRA; CDR2 reads YSYEKL. Between the trimmed V and J ends, which lost 3 bases and 4 bases, there was a span of 12 bases. There are 14 residues in the CDR3. Methods used by the authors: Reference gene primer amplification gave nucleated cell count estimates. TCRdb's table, derived via immunoSEQ multiplex PCR, lists solely in-frame clones and lacks some. That table gives V, J and clone size, and the DNA gave D and trimming. The repertoire holds 69,000 or so clones, with 90% as singletons. The genes are TRBV4-1 and TRBJ2-5, with TRBD1 as a possible D gene (6 bases). This clonotype was sampled from a man between 45 and 60 years old with acute or convalescent COVID-19. The material sequenced was peripheral blood. The CDR3 DNA reads TGCGCCAGCAGCCAGAAGGGGGTTTCAGAGACCCAGTACTTC. Translated: CASSQKGVSETQYF.